This TCR beta chain was captured in a study of beta chain features in type 1 diabetes (dated by TCRdb to about 2018). Regarding the complete study: Patients and healthy donors did not differ in mean age, gender distribution, total cell number or subset yield. A total of roughly 99 million sorted cells were examined across all samples, and the number of cells per subset was strongly correlated with RNA yield. In the study, TCRB repertoires of sorted circulating CD4+ T cell subsets from recently diagnosed type 1 diabetes patients were compared with those of matched healthy donors. Regulatory and stem cell-like memory subsets were obtained from only 8 patients and about 8 healthy donors, while naive and central memory subsets were obtained from all 30 or so donors. The full study reports these points: Sequencing cDNA rather than genomic DNA could over-represent highly expressing activated cells, although activation and CD3 levels did not differ between groups. At VDJ recombination sites, type 1 diabetes patients had fewer insertions and more deleted nucleotides, which implies abnormalities in thymic rearrangement. Shorter templates might have been favored by PCR, but patient and control samples were amplified and corrected together, so both groups would have been affected equally by any skew. Only small numbers of individuals were included in the HLA sub-analyses, which left unresolved whether HLA type had any influence on TCRB rearrangement. The naive, central memory and regulatory TCRB repertoires appeared to resemble one another more closely among patients than among healthy donors. Type 1 diabetes patients showed a moderate but significant shortening of TCRB CDR3 length in all four CD4+ subsets.

The entire amount of isolated RNA was reverse transcribed using the High Capacity cDNA Reverse Transcription Kit, so the sequenced TCRB transcripts were expressed ones. Naive, central memory and regulatory T cell samples underwent deep immunoSEQ sequencing, averaging about 3.57 million total reads per sample. After sorted cells were lysed in RLT buffer, RNA was extracted with DNase-treated RNeasy Micro or Mini kits, with the choice depending on cell number. Each cell subset was processed on its own to prevent cross-contamination, while patient and healthy donor samples were processed together. TCRB sequences were amplified from cDNA with the immunoSEQ multiplex PCR, producing 87-bp fragments spanning the CDR3 region. The amplicons were sequenced using the Illumina HiSeq platform. The authors' pipeline ran thus. PCR bias was corrected computationally using synthetic template baselines, and reads within Hamming distance 2 were collapsed, with unmergeable singletons discarded. Reads were aligned against IMGT to assign V, D and J genes, CDR3 length and insertions or deletions at six rearrangement sites. Within each subset, clonotype counts were normalized to sorted cell number, and only after that were true diversity and Gini coefficients computed with the tcR R package. Repertoire sharing was quantified using the overlap coefficient calculated on TCRB nucleotide sequences. Out-of-frame TCRB sequences from naive cells were analyzed to stand in for the pre-selection repertoire. Sourced from immuneACCESS, this table was stored by TCRdb with only in-frame sequences that have V and J called. A share of the clones is absent; for the studies checked, an unresolved V gene accounts for under half, and the remainder has no known explanation. D and trimming come from the DNA, and the V and J calls and clone size come from that table. Across this sample there are around 500,000 clones, with approximately 10% seen only once. The biggest ten clones account for 0.045% to 0.06% of the sample.

V sheds 2 bases and J sheds 8 bases, leaving 9 bases between their ends. The CDR3 contains 11 residues, cysteine and phenylalanine counted. CDR3 DNA is the only sequence kept; it has 33 bases, read in frame from the first base. CDR1 DFQATT and CDR2 SNEGSKA are derived from the germline V gene (reference sequence). Of note for this clone: Its antigen is not yet known. Nothing much larger sits one base from this clone, and base qualities are not available.

Each donor gave one peripheral blood draw, roughly 0.12 L on average, collected into heparinised tubes. Using a panel that included CD45RO, CCR7, CD25, CD127, CD95 and CD27, naive, central memory, regulatory and stem cell-like memory CD4+ T cells were sorted on a BD FACSAria II. Every sorted population had a purity above 95%. PBMCs were separated immediately by Lymphoprep density gradient centrifugation and were stained directly, without being cultured. So that batch effects would be minimized, each experiment stained and sorted samples in pairs, pairing one healthy donor with one patient. The chain couples TRBV20-1 to TRBJ1-1; the D segment could be TRBD1, given 6 matching bases. This TCR came from a woman aged 18-29 years in good health. Sequenced material: naive CD4+ T cells from blood. Interpreted using the paper, the cell subset or site label stands for: true naive CD4+ T cells. The DNA sequence is given as TGCAGTGCTAGACAGGGGCTCGAAGCTTTCTTT. Its coded protein is CSARQGLEAFF.